The rows below give T cell receptor beta chains drawn from one sample of a study of technical replicates of blood from several donors. Clones were sequenced by immunoSEQ multiplex PCR, and TCRdb holds only the in-frame ones, with some missing. The data contain about 73,000 clones, about 92% of them singletons. Input material: T cells isolated from PBMCs. Source of these receptors: a human donor in good health. The CDR3 runs from the conserved cysteine through the conserved F or W. A D gene is named only where the DNA matches it firmly. Part of the rows lack a size; the others show once, few, many or a class for expanded clones.

size	D	V	J	CDR3	DNA
NA	TRBD1	TRBV2	TRBJ2-2	CAGTGTVTGELFF	TGTGCCGGGACCGGGACAGTAACCGGGGAGCTGTTTTTT
NA	TRBD2	TRBV11-2	TRBJ2-3	CASSLDLAGQQYF	TGTGCCAGCAGCTTAGACCTAGCGGGACAGCAGTATTTT
NA	TRBD1	TRBV2	TRBJ2-1	CASKWVPGQGTNEQFF	TGTGCCAGCAAGTGGGTGCCGGGACAGGGTACCAATGAGCAGTTCTTC
NA	TRBD1	TRBV4-1	TRBJ1-1	CASSFRQGANTEAFF	TGCGCCAGCAGCTTCCGACAGGGGGCCAACACTGAAGCTTTCTTT
NA	TRBD1	TRBV5-1	TRBJ2-3	CASSSDRIGHTDTQYF	TGCGCCAGCAGCTCGGACAGGATAGGACACACAGATACGCAGTATTTT
NA	NA	TRBV4-1	TRBJ1-1	CASSQYRSMNTEAFF	TGCGCCAGCAGCCAATACAGGAGCATGAACACTGAAGCTTTCTTT
NA	NA	TRBV5-4	TRBJ2-7	CASSYTGQNSYEQYF	TGTGCCAGCAGCTATACAGGGCAGAACTCCTACGAGCAGTACTTC
NA	TRBD2	TRBV28	TRBJ2-5	CASTISGRETQYF	TGTGCCAGCACTATTAGCGGGAGGGAGACCCAGTACTTC
NA	TRBD2	TRBV6-1	TRBJ2-7	CASSETSAYEQYF	TGTGCCAGCAGTGAGACTAGCGCCTACGAGCAGTACTTC
NA	NA	TRBV4-1	TRBJ2-1	CASSLGEAIYNEQFF	TGCGCCAGCAGCCTTGGGGAGGCTATCTACAATGAGCAGTTCTTC
NA	NA	TRBV7-6	TRBJ2-7	CASSFGEVNYEQYF	TGTGCCAGCAGCTTTGGAGAAGTGAACTACGAGCAGTACTTC
NA	NA	TRBV28	TRBJ2-1	CASSLYSANEQFF	TGTGCCAGCAGTTTATATAGCGCCAATGAGCAGTTCTTC
NA	TRBD1	TRBV6-6	TRBJ2-1	CASSATGGSYNEQFF	TGTGCCAGCAGTGCGACAGGGGGCTCCTACAATGAGCAGTTCTTC
NA	NA	TRBV7-6	TRBJ1-1	CASSLVLGVGGTEAFF	TGTGCCAGCAGCTTAGTTTTAGGGGTGGGGGGAACTGAAGCTTTCTTT
NA	NA	TRBV11-1	TRBJ2-5	CASRLTGPRETQYF	TGTGCCAGCAGGTTGACAGGTCCGAGGGAGACCCAGTACTTC
NA	TRBD2	TRBV5-4	TRBJ2-7	CASSLAGAEFYEQYF	TGTGCCAGCAGCCTAGCGGGAGCGGAGTTCTACGAGCAGTACTTC
NA	TRBD1	TRBV27	TRBJ2-2	CASRPSDRGATGELFF	TGTGCCAGCAGACCCTCTGACAGGGGAGCCACCGGGGAGCTGTTTTTT
NA	TRBD2	TRBV10-3	TRBJ2-5	CAISASGGEETQYF	TGTGCCATCAGTGCTAGCGGGGGGGAAGAGACCCAGTACTTC
NA	TRBD2	TRBV11-3	TRBJ2-3	CASSLGTSGGPSTDTQYF	TGTGCCAGCAGCTTGGGGACTAGCGGGGGGCCCAGCACAGATACGCAGTATTTT
NA	TRBD2	TRBV7-7	TRBJ2-1	CASSPGLVPYNEQFF	TGTGCCAGCAGCCCAGGACTAGTACCCTACAATGAGCAGTTCTTC
NA	NA	TRBV6-6	TRBJ2-7	CASSYDGQSYEQYF	TGTGCCAGCAGTTACGACGGACAGAGCTACGAGCAGTACTTC
once	NA	TRBV18	TRBJ2-5	CASSGGQKETQYF	TGTGCCAGCTCTGGTGGACAGAAAGAGACCCAGTACTTC
NA	TRBD2	TRBV4-2	TRBJ2-5	CASSPLGGLADFQETQYF	TGTGCCAGCAGCCCCCTGGGAGGACTAGCGGACTTCCAAGAGACCCAGTACTTC
NA	TRBD1	TRBV29-1	TRBJ2-2	CSVGQGAGELFF	TGCAGCGTGGGACAGGGCGCCGGGGAGCTGTTTTTT
NA	TRBD1	TRBV5-1	TRBJ2-3	CASSLEGAGDTQYF	TGCGCCAGCAGCTTGGAGGGGGCCGGAGATACGCAGTATTTT
NA	NA	TRBV7-9	TRBJ1-1	CASSLARGFRDTEAFF	TGTGCCAGCAGCTTAGCCCGAGGGTTCCGAGACACTGAAGCTTTCTTT
NA	NA	TRBV28	TRBJ2-7	CASSFWRGGEQYF	TGTGCCAGCAGTTTTTGGCGAGGGGGCGAGCAGTACTTC
few	NA	TRBV5-1	TRBJ1-4	CASSRGQGTSEKLFF	TGCGCCAGCAGCAGAGGCCAGGGTACGAGTGAAAAACTGTTTTTT
NA	NA	TRBV11-3	TRBJ2-2	CASSVSGWGSTGELFF	TGTGCCAGCAGCGTAAGCGGGTGGGGGAGCACCGGGGAGCTGTTTTTT
NA	NA	TRBV7-6	TRBJ2-7	CASSFNTDRDKSYEQYF	TGTGCCAGCAGCTTTAACACGGACAGAGACAAGTCCTACGAGCAGTACTTC
NA	NA	TRBV4-1	TRBJ2-2	CASSPLRRTNTGELFF	TGCGCCAGCAGCCCACTCAGGAGGACTAACACCGGGGAGCTGTTTTTT
NA	NA	TRBV6-5	TRBJ1-1	CASSYSIQTNTEAFF	TGTGCCAGCAGTTACTCGATACAGACGAACACTGAAGCTTTCTTT
NA	NA	TRBV29-1	TRBJ2-5	CSVEDHGVGSPPTQETQYF	TGCAGCGTTGAAGATCACGGGGTGGGGAGCCCCCCGACCCAAGAGACCCAGTACTTC
once	NA	TRBV6-1	TRBJ1-2	CASSFPGDYGYTF	TGTGCCAGCAGTTTTCCGGGGGACTATGGCTACACCTTC
NA	TRBD1	TRBV4-1	TRBJ1-1	CASSPYRGAHTEAFF	TGCGCCAGCAGCCCATACAGGGGAGCGCACACTGAAGCTTTCTTT
NA	TRBD2	TRBV28	TRBJ2-1	CASSLGTSGTYNEQFF	TGTGCCAGCAGTCTGGGGACTAGCGGGACCTACAATGAGCAGTTCTTC
NA	TRBD1	TRBV9	TRBJ1-4	CASSPEGQGAGLFF	TGTGCCAGCAGCCCTGAGGGACAGGGGGCCGGACTGTTTTTT
NA	TRBD1	TRBV6-1	TRBJ2-4	CASSEEGTGLAKNIQYF	TGTGCCAGCAGTGAAGAGGGGACAGGGCTAGCCAAAAACATTCAGTACTTC
NA	NA	TRBV7-6	TRBJ1-1	CASSLTLGGNTEAFF	TGTGCCAGCAGCTTAACTCTCGGGGGGAACACTGAAGCTTTCTTT
NA	NA	TRBV2	TRBJ1-2	CASSAGGSDTF	TGTGCCAGCAGTGCGGGGGGATCGGACACCTTC
NA	NA	TRBV5-1	TRBJ1-1	CASSPPGLNTEAFF	TGCGCCAGCAGCCCCCCAGGGCTGAACACTGAAGCTTTCTTT
NA	NA	TRBV18	TRBJ1-2	CASSPARDGRGYTF	TGTGCCAGCTCACCGGCCAGGGATGGTCGTGGCTACACCTTC
NA	TRBD2	TRBV7-8	TRBJ2-7	CASSLSGGAVYEQYF	TGTGCCAGCAGCTTAAGCGGGGGCGCTGTTTACGAGCAGTACTTC
NA	NA	TRBV28	TRBJ1-2	CASRRQTVYGYTF	TGTGCCAGCAGGCGACAGACAGTATATGGCTACACCTTC
NA	TRBD2	TRBV28	TRBJ2-1	CASSLGGTSGSWEQFF	TGTGCCAGCAGTTTGGGCGGGACTAGCGGGAGCTGGGAGCAGTTCTTC
once	TRBD1	TRBV2	TRBJ2-7	CASSLPGQGINYTYEQYF	TGTGCCAGCAGTCTGCCGGGACAGGGAATTAACTACACCTACGAGCAGTACTTC
NA	TRBD2	TRBV5-4	TRBJ2-2	CASRTVAGANTGELFF	TGTGCCAGCAGGACGGTAGCGGGAGCAAACACCGGGGAGCTGTTTTTT
NA	NA	TRBV29-1	TRBJ1-1	CSGTGQWTEAFF	TGCAGCGGAACAGGGCAGTGGACTGAAGCTTTCTTT
few	NA	TRBV27	TRBJ2-6	CASRQKGAGANVLTF	TGTGCCAGCAGGCAGAAGGGGGCTGGGGCCAACGTCCTGACTTTC
NA	TRBD2	TRBV2	TRBJ2-1	CAIAHSGGANEQFF	TGTGCCATCGCCCATAGCGGGGGGGCGAATGAGCAGTTCTTC
NA	TRBD2	TRBV6-4	TRBJ2-3	CASSDGGSGQADTQYF	TGTGCCAGCAGTGATGGCGGGAGTGGGCAGGCAGATACGCAGTATTTT